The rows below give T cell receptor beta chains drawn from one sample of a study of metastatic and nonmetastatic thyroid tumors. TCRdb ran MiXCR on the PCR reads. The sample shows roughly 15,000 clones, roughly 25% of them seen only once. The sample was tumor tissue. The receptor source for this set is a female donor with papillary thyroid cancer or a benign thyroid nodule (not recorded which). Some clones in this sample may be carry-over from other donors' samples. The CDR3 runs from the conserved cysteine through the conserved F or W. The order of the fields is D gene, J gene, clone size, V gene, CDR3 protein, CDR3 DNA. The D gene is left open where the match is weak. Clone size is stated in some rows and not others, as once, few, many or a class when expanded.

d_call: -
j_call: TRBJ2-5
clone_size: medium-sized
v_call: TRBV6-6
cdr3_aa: CASSYSPGGLGTQYF
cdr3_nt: TGTGCCAGCAGTTACTCCCCAGGGGGGCTCGGGACCCAGTACTTC

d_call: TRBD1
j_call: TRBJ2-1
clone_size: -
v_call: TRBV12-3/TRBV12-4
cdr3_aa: CASSSLSGQGQGEQFF
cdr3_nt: TGTGCCAGCAGTTCCTTGTCGGGACAGGGGCAAGGTGAGCAGTTCTTC

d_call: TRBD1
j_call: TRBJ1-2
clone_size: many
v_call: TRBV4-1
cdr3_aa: CASSPRDRGFDYGYTF
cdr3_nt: TGCGCCAGCAGCCCCCGGGACAGGGGGTTTGACTATGGCTACACCTTC

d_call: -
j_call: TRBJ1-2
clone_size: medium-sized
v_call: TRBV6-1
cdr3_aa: CASSWTTGYTF
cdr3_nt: TGTGCCAGCAGCTGGACAACAGGCTACACCTTC

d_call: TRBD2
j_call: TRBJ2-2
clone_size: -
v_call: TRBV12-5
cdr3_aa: CASGLMTSGSFGELFF
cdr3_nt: TGTGCTAGTGGTTTGATGACTAGCGGGAGTTTCGGGGAGCTGTTTTTT

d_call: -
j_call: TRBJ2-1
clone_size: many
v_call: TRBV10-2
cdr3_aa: CASSENEYNEQFF
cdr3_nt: TGCGCCAGCAGTGAGAACGAATACAATGAGCAGTTCTTC

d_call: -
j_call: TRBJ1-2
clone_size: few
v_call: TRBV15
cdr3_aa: CATSRDRGRNYGYTF
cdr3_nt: TGTGCCACCAGCAGAGATCGGGGCAGGAACTATGGCTACACCTTC

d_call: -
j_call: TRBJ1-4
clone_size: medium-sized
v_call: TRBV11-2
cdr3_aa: CASSLEGGSATNEKLFF
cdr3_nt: TGTGCCAGCAGCTTAGAAGGAGGGTCCGCAACTAATGAAAAACTGTTTTTT

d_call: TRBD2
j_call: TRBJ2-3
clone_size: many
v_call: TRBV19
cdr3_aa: CASSIFRAGSTDTQYF
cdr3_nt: TGTGCCAGTAGTATTTTTCGAGCGGGATCCACAGATACGCAGTATTTT

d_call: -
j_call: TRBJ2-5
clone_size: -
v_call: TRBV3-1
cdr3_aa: CASGTPFQETQYF
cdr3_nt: TGTGCCAGCGGGACTCCGTTTCAAGAGACCCAGTACTTC

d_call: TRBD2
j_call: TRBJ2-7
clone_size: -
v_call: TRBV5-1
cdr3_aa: CSSATGGRSYEQYF
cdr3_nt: TGCTCCAGCGCAACAGGCGGGAGGTCTTACGAGCAGTACTTC

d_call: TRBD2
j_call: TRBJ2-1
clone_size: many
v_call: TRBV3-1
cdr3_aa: CASSQVASGAYNEQFF
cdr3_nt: TGTGCCAGCAGCCAAGTCGCTAGCGGGGCATACAATGAGCAGTTCTTC

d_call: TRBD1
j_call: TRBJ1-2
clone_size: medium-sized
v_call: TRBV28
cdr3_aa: CASSLPGGGGYTF
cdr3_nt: TGTGCCAGCAGTTTACCAGGGGGCGGTGGCTACACCTTC

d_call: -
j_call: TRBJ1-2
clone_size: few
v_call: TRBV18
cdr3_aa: CASSTDRLYGYTF
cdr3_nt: TGTGCCAGCTCAACTGACAGGCTCTATGGCTACACCTTC

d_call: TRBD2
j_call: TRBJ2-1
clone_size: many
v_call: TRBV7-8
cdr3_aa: CASSLRLAGGWEQFF
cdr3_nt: TGTGCCAGCAGCTTAAGGCTAGCGGGAGGATGGGAGCAGTTCTTC

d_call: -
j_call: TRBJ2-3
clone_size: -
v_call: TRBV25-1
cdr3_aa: CGSIRAGASTDTQYF
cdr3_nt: TGTGGCAGCATCCGAGCAGGGGCGAGCACAGATACGCAGTATTTT

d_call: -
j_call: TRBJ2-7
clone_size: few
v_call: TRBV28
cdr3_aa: CASSTNLGPYEQYF
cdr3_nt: TGTGCCAGCAGCACAAACCTGGGACCCTACGAGCAGTACTTC

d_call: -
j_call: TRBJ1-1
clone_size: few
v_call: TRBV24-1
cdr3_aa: CATSGAGANTEAFF
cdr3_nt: TGTGCCACCAGTGGGGCAGGGGCGAACACTGAAGCTTTCTTT

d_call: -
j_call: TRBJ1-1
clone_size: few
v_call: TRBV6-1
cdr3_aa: CASRTRGRYTEAFF
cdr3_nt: TGTGCCAGCAGAACGCGGGGGCGGTACACTGAAGCTTTCTTT

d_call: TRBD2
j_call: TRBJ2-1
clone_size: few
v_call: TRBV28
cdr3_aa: CASSSTFTGGVEQFF
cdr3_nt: TGTGCCAGCAGTTCTACCTTTACGGGAGGGGTGGAGCAGTTCTTC